A single count supports the clone carrying this T cell receptor beta chain. Its antigen is currently unknown. The source of the sample is a study of cytomegalovirus exposure and HLA in healthy donors. Study results and limitations: Later findings reportedly placed an Asian-associated ancestry cluster below the approximately 700-donor mean for N-insertions. The classifier was said to identify cytomegalovirus status with high specificity and sensitivity. As a later analysis showed, several of the most significant clusters appeared to be linked to common viral pathogens.

This CDR3 comprises 17 residues. V dropped 5 bases and J dropped 3; count of bases not matched to a gene: 13. Looked up from germline, CDR1 is KGHSH and CDR2 is LQKENI. The PCR employed 60 Vbeta primers together with 13 Jbeta primers. Clones were sequenced by immunoSEQ multiplex PCR, and TCRdb holds only the in-frame ones, with some missing. Among roughly 150,000 clones, roughly 82% were seen once, and the ten largest hold 6% to 8.5%. The sample comprised PBMCs. The sequence was obtained from a man under 40 in good health and CMV-seronegative. V gene TRBV18 combines with J gene TRBJ2-7, with TRBD1 matching 10 bases. CDR3 DNA: TGTGCCAGCTCATCACGAGACAGGGGGCGCCGGGGCTACGAGCAGTACTTC. Amino acids: CASSSRDRGRRGYEQYF. Supplemented by reference TRBV18 and TRBJ2-7, the full variable domain reads NAGVMQNPRHLVRRRGQEARLRCSPMKGHSHVYWYRQLPEEGLKFMVYLQKENIIDESGMPKERFSAEFPKEGPSILRIQQVVRGDSAAYFCASSSRDRGRRGYEQYFGPGTRLTVT.